Each of the 2 T cell receptor beta chains below was sequenced from the same sample in a study of spatial heterogeneity in lung cancer. Time point reported: sample taken at primary tumor resection. Frozen PBMC, nontumor lung or tumor provided whole RNA, which was sequenced unsorted. From the 5' RACE reads, TCRdb called clonotypes with MiXCR, one entry per CDR3 protein. The data show under 20,000 distinct CDR3 sequences, 15% to 20% seen once. The source material was PBMCs, sampled at surgery. The receptors were sampled from a male donor with early-stage non-small cell lung cancer.

The chain recombines TRBV2 with TRBJ1-2, with D hard to call. The germline V and J ends were trimmed by 7 bases and 8 bases, with 17 bases remaining between them. This CDR3 has 13 amino acids. The germline V gene has CDR1 SNHLY and CDR2 FYNNEI. The CDR3 DNA reads as TGTGCCAGCAAGCCCACTGTAGTCAGCGGCTACACCTTC. Amino acid sequence: CASKPTVVSGYTF.

This clonotype showed up many times. The chain combines TRBV27 with TRBJ2-7, with 9 bases aligning to TRBD2. V lost 2 bases and J lost 3; bases outside the gene matches: 8. Germline CDR1 is MNHEY and CDR2 is SMNVEV (reference sequence). This CDR3 region has 16 residues. DNA for the CDR3: TGTGCCAGCAGTTTAGGTTTAGCGGGGGATATCTACGAGCAGTACTTC. Its protein product is CASSLGLAGDIYEQYF.